The 27 T cell receptor beta chains in this list originate from one sample, sequenced in a study of CD8+ T cells in alopecia areata. The sequencing template was cDNA reverse transcribed from extracted RNA. The repertoire was sequenced with immunoSEQ multiplex PCR; TCRdb's copy has only in-frame clones and lacks some. Among some 120,000 clones listed, approximately 60% were seen once. The treatment here: oral pan-JAK inhibitor, 5-10 mg twice daily. This material consisted of CD4+ T cells sorted from blood, taken at week 4, from a patient treated with tofacitinib. The receptors shown here come from a human donor with alopecia areata.

This clone was seen ten or more times. This chain connects TRBV14 to TRBJ1-2; D is ambiguous. Germline V gene lookup returns CDR1 SGHDN and CDR2 FVKESK. Trimming cost V 1 base and J 10 bases, with 13 bases left between them. The CDR3 has 13 residues. CDR3 sequence (DNA): TGTGCCAGCAGCCAAGGCTCAGGACTCCTCTACACCTTC. Protein: CASSQGSGLLYTF.

The chain combines TRBV5-1 with TRBJ2-2; perhaps TRBD1 as D (6 bases). This CDR3 is built from 16 residues. The germline CDR1 and CDR2 sequences are SGHRS and YFSETQ. V lost 0 bases, J lost 6 bases, and 15 bases lay in between. CDR3 DNA: TGCGCCAGCAGCTTGGTGTCAGGGGTGTTTGCCGGGGAGCTGTTTTTT. Translating gives CASSLVSGVFAGELFF. Based on the CDR3 plus reference TRBV5-1 and TRBJ2-2, the full variable domain is KAGVTQTPRYLIKTRGQQVTLSCSPISGHRSVSWYQQTPGQGLQFLFEYFSETQRNKGNFPGRFSGRQFSNSRSEMNVSTLELGDSALYLCASSLVSGVFAGELFFGEGSRLTVL.

The chain couples TRBV5-1 to TRBJ2-3; TRBD1 agrees at 8 bases. The germline V gene has CDR1 SGHRS and CDR2 YFSETQ. The CDR3 covers 14 residues. J gave up 6 bases and V 3 bases, and 6 bases lay outside the gene matches. The CDR3 DNA reads as TGCGCCAGCAGCTCCGGACAGGGAGCGGATACGCAGTATTTT. This encodes CASSSGQGADTQYF.

The CDR3 protein is CASSLGGVGEAFF. DNA for the CDR3: TGCGCCAGCAGCTTGGGAGGGGTCGGTGAAGCTTTCTTT. V and J are TRBV5-1 and TRBJ1-1, with D perhaps matching TRBD1 (5 bases). Trimming took 0 bases from V and 7 from J, leaving 10 bases between them. Germline V CDR1 and CDR2: SGHRS, YFSETQ. CDR3 length equals 13 residues. Full variable domain (remainder filled in from reference TRBV5-1 and TRBJ1-1): KAGVTQTPRYLIKTRGQQVTLSCSPISGHRSVSWYQQTPGQGLQFLFEYFSETQRNKGNFPGRFSGRQFSNSRSEMNVSTLELGDSALYLCASSLGGVGEAFFGQGTRLTVV.

The table lists this clone with a few counts. The chain is built from TRBV23-1 and TRBJ2-7, with D uncertain. TRBV23-1 qualifies as an ORF whose function is uncertain. The CDR3 runs to 11 residues. V was pared by 2 bases and J by 11 bases, with 10 bases between. As DNA, the CDR3 is TGCGCCAGCAGTCAAAAGGGTCGGGAGTACTTC. It encodes CASSQKGREYF.

This clone was observed once. The same CDR3 can be traced to other DNA sequences in this sample. This chain connects TRBV29-1 to TRBJ1-2, with a possible D match to TRBD1 (5 bases). Germline V lookup: CDR1 SQVTM, CDR2 ANQGSEA. V was trimmed by 0 bases and J by 4 bases, leaving 6 bases between them. The CDR3 consists of 12 residues. The CDR3 nucleotides are TGCAGCGTTGAAGACAGGGTCTATGGCTACACCTTC. Its protein product is CSVEDRVYGYTF.

The chain couples TRBV5-4 to TRBJ1-1; tentative D call: TRBD1 (5 bases). CDR3 length equals 12 residues. Trimming took 2 bases from V and 6 from J, leaving 8 bases between them. Germline V gives CDR1 SGHNT, CDR2 YYREEE (reference sequence). The CDR3 coding sequence is TGTGCCAGCAGCTTCCAGGGCGCTGAAGCTTTCTTT. This sequence encodes CASSFQGAEAFF.

The rearrangement links TRBV25-1 to TRBJ1-5, with 9 bases fitting TRBD1. The CDR3 runs to 14 residues. Trimming removed 8 bases from V and 7 bases from J; junction bases left unmatched: 9. Germline CDR1 is MGHDK and CDR2 is SYGVNS. The CDR3 here is CASSQQGAGQPQHF. For the CDR3, the DNA is TGTGCCAGCTCCCAACAGGGGGCAGGGCAGCCCCAGCATTTT.

The CDR3 sequence is CASRPSAYEQYF. CDR3 bases: TGTGCCAGCAGACCTAGCGCCTACGAGCAGTACTTC. V is TRBV28 and J is TRBJ2-7; perhaps TRBD2 as D (6 bases). The V and J ends lost 6 bases and 2 bases respectively, with 8 bases between them. This CDR3 is built from 12 residues. Germline lookup yields CDR1 MDHEN and CDR2 SYDVKM.

The chain links TRBV4-1 to TRBJ1-3; TRBD1 might be the D (6 bases). Germline V gene sequence: CDR1 MGHRA, CDR2 YSYEKL. V was trimmed by 1 base and J by 0 bases, leaving 19 bases between them. CDR3 length equals 19 residues. This chain's CDR3 is CASSQAMAGHQTSGNTIYF. CDR3 sequence (DNA): TGCGCCAGCAGCCAAGCTATGGCGGGACACCAGACCTCTGGAAACACCATATATTTT.

This clone was picked up a small number of times. V gene TRBV29-1 combines with J gene TRBJ1-2; D perhaps matches TRBD1 (5 bases). CDR1 and CDR2 from the germline V gene are SQVTM and ANQGSEA. The V end was cut by 7 bases, the J end by 2 bases, with 11 bases between. This CDR3 is built from 12 residues. As DNA, the CDR3 is TGCAGCGGTCTAGGGGAGAACTATGGCTACACCTTC. This translates into CSGLGENYGYTF.

The CDR3 DNA is TGTGCCAGCAGCTCGAGCGGGAGTTCCTACAATGAGCAGTTCTTC. As protein: CASSSSGSSYNEQFF. This sequence joins TRBV5-4 and TRBJ2-1; TRBD2 agrees at 8 bases. There are 15 residues in the CDR3. Looked up from germline, CDR1 is SGHNT and CDR2 is YYREEE (reference sequence). The junction had 3 bases not matched to a gene; V was cut back by 3 bases and J by 1 base.

V usage is TRBV9 and J usage is TRBJ2-2, with unresolved D. With 0 bases removed from V and 4 bases from J, the gap between germline ends came to 4 bases. The V gene's germline CDR1 is SGDLS and CDR2 YYNGEE. There are 13 residues in the CDR3. The CDR3 here is CASSVAFTGELFF. DNA for the CDR3: TGTGCCAGCAGCGTAGCTTTCACCGGGGAGCTGTTTTTT. Using reference TRBV9 and TRBJ2-2 for the parts outside the CDR3, the full variable domain is DSGVTQTPKHLITATGQRVTLRCSPRSGDLSVYWYQQSLDQGLQFLIQYYNGEERAKGNILERFSAQQFPDLHSELNLSSLELGDSALYFCASSVAFTGELFFGEGSRLTVL.

This clone was seen only a few times. This chain connects TRBV23-1 to TRBJ2-6; no firm D call. TRBV23-1 is an open reading frame whose function is uncertain. V lost 1 base, J lost 2 bases, and 3 bases lay in between. The CDR3 has 14 amino acids. CDR3 loop: CASSQYPGANVLTF. The CDR3 nucleotides are TGCGCCAGCAGTCAATACCCTGGGGCCAACGTCCTGACTTTC.

This clone was observed once. The gene calls are TRBV29-1 and TRBJ2-2, with D perhaps TRBD1 (6 bases). The germline V gene encodes CDR1 SQVTM and CDR2 ANQGSEA. This CDR3 comprises 14 residues. V lost 1 base to trimming and J lost 6 bases, with 12 bases between them. CDR3 coding DNA: TGCAGCGTTGAAGGGACAGTCGGGGCCGGGGAGCTGTTTTTT. This translates into CSVEGTVGAGELFF.

This clone has a single count. The rearrangement links TRBV9 to TRBJ2-5; TRBD2 aligns across 8 bases. V was pared by 4 bases and J by 4 bases, with 3 bases of the junction left unmatched. This CDR3 is built from 13 residues. Germline-derived CDR1 and CDR2 are SGDLS and YYNGEE. This chain's CDR3 is CASSLTSAETQYF. The CDR3 DNA reads as TGTGCCAGCAGCCTGACTAGCGCAGAGACCCAGTACTTC.

The rearrangement uses TRBV10-3 and TRBJ1-2; D is perhaps TRBD1 (5 bases). The germline V gene has CDR1 ENHRY and CDR2 SYGVKD. Trimming stripped 0 bases from V and 6 bases from J, with 5 bases between. The length of the CDR3 is 12 residues. The CDR3 DNA is TGTGCCATCAGTGAGTCGGGGGATGGCTACACCTTC. Protein sequence: CAISESGDGYTF.

The chain uses TRBV6-6 and TRBJ1-2, with 9 bases lining up with TRBD1. In germline, CDR1 is MNHNY, CDR2 SVGAGI (reference sequence). Germline trimming cut 5 bases from V and 5 bases from J; bases unmatched to any gene: 9. This CDR3 contains 15 residues. The CDR3 protein is CASSAVQGAQYGYTF. CDR3 DNA: TGTGCCAGCAGTGCCGTACAGGGGGCCCAGTATGGCTACACCTTC.

V usage is TRBV30 and J usage is TRBJ1-1; D ambiguous. Germline V gene data show CDR1 as GTSNPN and CDR2 as SVGIG (reference sequence). This CDR3 region has 13 residues. V was clipped by 5 bases and J by 0 bases, with 10 bases between them. CDR3 bases: TGTGCCTGGCAGAGGTTGGTGAACACTGAAGCTTTCTTT. It translates to CAWQRLVNTEAFF.

V and J are TRBV30 and TRBJ1-4; D is possibly TRBD1 (5 bases). Germline lookup yields CDR1 GTSNPN and CDR2 SVGIG (reference sequence). Between the trimmed V and J ends, which lost 0 bases and 11 bases, there was a span of 19 bases. CDR3 length: 15 amino acids. CDR3 DNA: TGTGCCTGGAGTGTAAATGGCCTTTACGGGGGGAAACTGTTTTTT. Its protein is CAWSVNGLYGGKLFF.

The CDR3 DNA reads TGTGCCAGCAGTTATCTCCCCTACGAGCAGTACTTC. Translation gives CASSYLPYEQYF. This chain connects TRBV6-6 to TRBJ2-7, with D unresolved. Trimming took off 3 bases at V and 2 bases at J, with 5 bases between the two ends. The CDR3 extends over 12 amino acids. Germline-derived CDR1 and CDR2 are MNHNY and SVGAGI (reference sequence).

This clone was observed once. The rearrangement links TRBV9 to TRBJ2-3, with no clear D. The V gene lost 4 bases and the J gene lost 1 base, with 13 bases spanning the gap. CDR1 is SGDLS, CDR2 YYNGEE, per germline. The CDR3 sequence is 15 residues long. The DNA of the CDR3 is TGTGCCAGCAGCCCTATGGTTTCCCGCACAGATACGCAGTATTTT. Translating it yields CASSPMVSRTDTQYF.

The chain recombines TRBV25-1 with TRBJ1-1, with D possibly being TRBD1 (5 bases). CDR3 size: 14 residues. From germline, CDR1 is MGHDK and CDR2 SYGVNS. V was cut by 5 bases and J by 2 bases, with 12 bases left in between. This CDR3 is CASSSYQGNTEAFF. The CDR3 DNA is TGTGCCAGCAGTAGCTACCAGGGTAACACTGAAGCTTTCTTT.

The chain joins TRBV27 to TRBJ2-3; no reliable D call. Germline V gives CDR1 MNHEY, CDR2 SMNVEV (reference sequence). The V end lost 3 bases, the J end lost 6 bases, and 7 bases lay between the germline ends. This CDR3 spans 12 amino acids. DNA of the CDR3: TGTGCCAGCAGTTTCAACGGCGATACGCAGTATTTT. Residues: CASSFNGDTQYF.

This clone was observed a single time. The J gene is TRBJ2-3, the V gene TRBV28; 7 bases are a match to TRBD2. Germline lookup yields CDR1 MDHEN and CDR2 SYDVKM. J lost 8 bases, V lost 5 bases, and 4 bases had no gene match. The CDR3 extends over 12 amino acids. CDR3 loop: CASSNRGGTQYF. The CDR3 bases are TGTGCCAGCAGTAACCGCGGGGGTACGCAGTATTTT. Using reference TRBV28 and TRBJ2-3 for the parts outside the CDR3, the full variable domain is DVKVTQSSRYLVKRTGEKVFLECVQDMDHENMFWYRQDPGLGLRLIYFSYDVKMKEKGDIPEGYSVSREKKERFSLILESASTNQTSMYLCASSNRGGTQYFGPGTRLTVL.

Notes on this clone: The junction and the germline gene differ at one end; a read error may be behind it. The chain links TRBV29-1 to TRBJ1-1; D is undetermined. Germline CDR1 and CDR2: SQVTM and ANQGSEA. CDR3 length: 12 residues. For the CDR3, the DNA is TGCAGCGTGGAAGGGAGGAACACTGAAGCTTTCTTT. This sequence encodes CSVEGRNTEAFF.

The sample holds a few counts of this clone. The rearrangement uses TRBV29-1 and TRBJ2-5; TRBD1 matches at 7 bases. The CDR3 covers 12 residues. V was clipped by 6 bases and J by 1 base; unmatched bases: 2. Germline V gives CDR1 SQVTM, CDR2 ANQGSEA. The CDR3 loop is CSVGTAQETQYF. The CDR3 coding sequence is TGCAGCGTGGGGACAGCCCAAGAGACCCAGTACTTC.